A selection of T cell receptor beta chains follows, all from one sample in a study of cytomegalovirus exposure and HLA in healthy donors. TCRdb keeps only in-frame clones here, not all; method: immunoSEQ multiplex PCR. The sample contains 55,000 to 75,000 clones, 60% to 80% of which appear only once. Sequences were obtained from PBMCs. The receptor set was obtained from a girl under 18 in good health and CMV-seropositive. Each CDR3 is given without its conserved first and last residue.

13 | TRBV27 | ASSLGQESGYEQY
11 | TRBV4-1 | ASSQVTGGGYT
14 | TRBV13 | ASSFKAGESADTQY
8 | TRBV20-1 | SPGRYEQF
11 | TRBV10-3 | AISDRVATEAF
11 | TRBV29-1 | SVGPLTGHEQY
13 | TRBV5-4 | ASSLEGYAGDEQF
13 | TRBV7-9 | ASSLDSPSGNTIY
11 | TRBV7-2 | ASSLASSYGYT
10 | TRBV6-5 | ASRATQDTQY
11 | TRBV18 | ASSPGQEEPQH
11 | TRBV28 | ACQVQGNYGYT
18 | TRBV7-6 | ASSGQKLGLHLGSYNEQF
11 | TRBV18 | ASSPTSEETQY
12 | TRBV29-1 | SVWTGGNTGELF
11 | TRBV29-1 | SAGQGGNQPQH
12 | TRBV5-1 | ASSAGTSNSPLH
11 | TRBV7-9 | ASSRGLNQPQH
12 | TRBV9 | ASSVAGTYNEQF
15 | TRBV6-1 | ASSALGSGYSNQPQH